The rows below give T cell receptor beta chains drawn from one sample of a study of cytomegalovirus exposure and HLA in healthy donors. Data came from immunoSEQ multiplex PCR; TCRdb stores just in-frame clones and leaves some out. Here the sample spans around 200,000 clones, roughly 90% being singletons. The specimen was PBMCs. These receptors were collected from a woman younger than 35 in good health and CMV-seronegative. Each CDR3 is given with its conserved first and last residue. The D gene is left open where the match is weak. Clone size, where shown, is once, few, many, or a class for clones that have expanded.

len,j_gene,d_gene,abundance,v_gene,CDR3nt,CDR3aa
14,TRBJ2-7,-,-,TRBV4-1,TGCGCCAGCAGCCACTCACTAGTGGCCTACGAGCAGTACTTC,CASSHSLVAYEQYF
15,TRBJ1-2,TRBD1,-,TRBV2,TGTGCCAGCCTGGGACAGGATTATTGGCGCTATGGCTACACCTTC,CASLGQDYWRYGYTF
14,TRBJ2-7,TRBD2,-,TRBV19,TGTGCCAGTACCCCCTCGGGGGGGCGTTACGAGCAGTACTTC,CASTPSGGRYEQYF
15,TRBJ2-7,TRBD1,once,TRBV12-5,TGTGCTAGTGGCTATACAGGGGTTCCGGCCTACGAGCAGTACTTC,CASGYTGVPAYEQYF
15,TRBJ2-7,-,-,TRBV7-9,TGTGCCAGCAGCCCCCGGAGCGGCCCCTCCTACGAGCAGTACTTC,CASSPRSGPSYEQYF
15,TRBJ1-2,TRBD1,-,TRBV27,TGTGCCAGCAGTTTATCTGGCAGGGGGCCCTATGGCTACACCTTC,CASSLSGRGPYGYTF
13,TRBJ1-2,-,-,TRBV6-1,TGTGCCAGCAGTCTTCAGGTGATCTATGGCTACACCTTC,CASSLQVIYGYTF
14,TRBJ1-1,-,-,TRBV4-3,TGCGCCAGCAGCCAACACAGGGCTACCACTGAAGCTTTCTTT,CASSQHRATTEAFF
14,TRBJ1-1,TRBD1,-,TRBV4-3,TGCGCCAGCAACCCAGGGACAGCGAACACTGAAGCTTTCTTT,CASNPGTANTEAFF
20,TRBJ2-3,TRBD2,-,TRBV9,TGTGCCAGCAGCGTAGAAGGTGGGACTAGCGGGGGGCCCGTCACAGATACGCAGTATTTT,CASSVEGGTSGGPVTDTQYF
14,TRBJ1-2,TRBD1,-,TRBV6-6,TGTGCCAGCAGTTACTTAACCGGGACAGGTGGCTACACCTTC,CASSYLTGTGGYTF
14,TRBJ1-4,-,few,TRBV5-1,TGCGCCAGCCGGCGGGGTGACGCTGAGGAAAAACTGTTTTTT,CASRRGDAEEKLFF
15,TRBJ1-6,TRBD1,-,TRBV11-2,TGTGCCAGCAGCCCTGCGACAGGGCACAGCTCACCCCTCCACTTT,CASSPATGHSSPLHF
18,TRBJ2-7,TRBD2,-,TRBV2,TGTGCCAGCGGGGGGGATCCGACAGACCGTCTGGTTTCCTACGAGCAGTACTTC,CASGGDPTDRLVSYEQYF
13,TRBJ2-3,TRBD2,once,TRBV7-3,TGTGCCAGCAGCTTTTATACTAGCGGGGCGCAGTATTTT,CASSFYTSGAQYF
15,TRBJ2-5,-,-,TRBV6-5,TGTGCCAGCAGTTACTCGTCTCGGGGACAAGAGACCCAGTACTTC,CASSYSSRGQETQYF
14,TRBJ1-3,-,-,TRBV6-5,TGTGCCAGCACGAAAACTCTCTCTGGAAACACCATATATTTT,CASTKTLSGNTIYF